This passage covers 18 T cell receptor beta chains from one sample sequenced in a study of shared clonotypes between healthy human individuals. Generated by immunoSEQ multiplex PCR, the TCRdb table keeps only in-frame clones and is missing some. The table records some 2.1 million clones, 95% of them present only once. The sequencing sample was made of naive CD4+ T cells sorted from blood. Subset defined: CD45RA+ positively selected. The receptors derive from a man between 18 and 29 years old in good health.

The J gene is TRBJ1-2, the V gene TRBV7-9; D might be TRBD1 (5 bases). The ends were cut back, 0 bases at V and 4 bases at J, with 18 bases in the middle. The germline CDR1 and CDR2 sequences are SEHNR and FQNEAQ (reference sequence). This CDR3 has 17 residues. The chain's CDR3 is CASSLAGAGLHSYGYTF. In nucleotides, the CDR3 is TGTGCCAGCAGCTTAGCAGGGGCAGGACTCCATTCCTATGGCTACACCTTC.

The gene calls are TRBV7-2 and TRBJ2-1, with a weak D call TRBD2 (6 bases). V was shortened by 4 bases and J by 4 bases, with 20 bases between the two germline ends. CDR1 SGHTA and CDR2 FQGNSA come from the germline V gene. The CDR3 is made up of 17 amino acids. The chain's CDR3 is CASSSNFWGELYNEQFF. The CDR3 coding sequence is TGTGCCAGCAGCTCAAACTTCTGGGGGGAGTTATACAATGAGCAGTTCTTC.

This clone was recorded once. Other DNA sequences in this specimen translate into the identical CDR3. The rearrangement links TRBV5-1 to TRBJ1-1, with a possible D match to TRBD1 (5 bases). There are 14 residues in the CDR3. In germline, CDR1 is SGHRS, CDR2 YFSETQ. V was cut by 4 bases and J by 1 base, with 11 bases left in between. CDR3 in amino acids: CASSLDTGNTEAFF. Here the CDR3 DNA reads TGCGCCAGCAGCCTTGACACAGGGAACACTGAAGCTTTCTTT. Full variable domain (rest looked up from reference TRBV5-1 and TRBJ1-1): KAGVTQTPRYLIKTRGQQVTLSCSPISGHRSVSWYQQTPGQGLQFLFEYFSETQRNKGNFPGRFSGRQFSNSRSEMNVSTLELGDSALYLCASSLDTGNTEAFFGQGTRLTVV.

The rearrangement uses TRBV5-1 and TRBJ2-3; no clear D gene. There are 16 residues in the CDR3. The germline CDR1 and CDR2 sequences are SGHRS and YFSETQ. Trimming took off 4 bases at V and 4 bases at J, with 19 bases between the two ends. The CDR3 coding sequence is TGCGCCAGCAGCCCTGGACCCCCCAACCGTCCAGATACGCAGTATTTT. Protein product: CASSPGPPNRPDTQYF.

The genes are TRBV2 and TRBJ2-3; TRBD2 is a possible D gene (5 bases). With 4 bases removed from V and 2 bases from J, the gap between germline ends came to 19 bases. Germline V CDR1 and CDR2: SNHLY, FYNNEI. This CDR3 contains 17 residues. The CDR3 reads CASSARDSRFYTDTQYF. DNA for the CDR3: TGTGCCAGCAGTGCCCGGGATTCCAGATTTTACACAGATACGCAGTATTTT.

The V and J genes are TRBV11-2 and TRBJ2-2; tentative D call: TRBD1 (5 bases). V lost 8 bases and J lost 1, with 8 bases in between. Germline V gene lookup returns CDR1 SGHAT and CDR2 FQNNGV. The CDR3 totals 13 residues. CDR3 in amino acids: CASGAVNTGELFF. CDR3 nucleotides: TGTGCCAGCGGGGCGGTGAACACCGGGGAGCTGTTTTTT. The full variable domain, its missing parts supplied by reference TRBV11-2 and TRBJ2-2, is EAGVAQSPRYKIIEKRQSVAFWCNPISGHATLYWYQQILGQGPKLLIQFQNNGVVDDSQLPKDRFSAERLKGVDSTLKIQPAKLEDSAVYLCASGAVNTGELFFGEGSRLTVL.

The CDR3 sequence is CAGQENTGELFF. The CDR3 DNA follows: TGTGCCGGGCAGGAGAACACCGGGGAGCTGTTTTTT. The gene calls are TRBV11-1 and TRBJ2-2; D gene ambiguous. The CDR3 sequence is 12 residues long. CDR1 is SGHAT and CDR2 is FQDESV in the germline V gene (reference sequence). V was clipped by 11 bases and J by 1 base, with 8 bases between them.

The chain uses TRBV29-1 and TRBJ1-1; TRBD1 is a possible D gene (6 bases). CDR1 SQVTM and CDR2 ANQGSEA come from the germline V gene. The CDR3 is 13 amino acids. The V end lost 6 bases, the J end lost 1 base, and 12 bases lay between the germline ends. The CDR3 sequence is CSVEQGSNTEAFF. The CDR3 coding sequence is TGCAGCGTAGAGCAGGGGTCGAACACTGAAGCTTTCTTT.

The V and J genes are TRBV4-3 and TRBJ2-1, with TRBD2 identical over 7 bases. Germline V CDR1 and CDR2: LGHNA, YSLEER. V gave up 3 bases and J gave up 2 bases; unmatched junction bases: 4. The CDR3 loop spans 15 amino acids. The CDR3 nucleotides are TGCGCCAGCAGCCAGGGGGGGAGAGCCTACAATGAGCAGTTCTTC. This translates into CASSQGGRAYNEQFF.

The CDR3 coding sequence is TGTGCCAGCAGCTCAGGGGTCCAGGGGCTAGATACGCAGTATTTT. This encodes CASSSGVQGLDTQYF. V and J are TRBV7-8 and TRBJ2-3; perhaps TRBD1 as D (6 bases). Germline V gene sequence: CDR1 SGHVS, CDR2 FQNEAQ. Trimming pared 4 bases from V and 5 bases from J, leaving 16 bases between. The CDR3 runs to 15 residues.

This chain links TRBV7-2 with TRBJ1-3; D not certain. Germline loops: CDR1 SGHTA, CDR2 FQGNSA. The CDR3 has 15 residues. Between the trimmed V and J ends, which lost 7 bases and 0 bases, there was a span of 13 bases. Written as DNA, the CDR3 is TGTGCCAGCACCTTTGACCGAAGCTCTGGAAACACCATATATTTT. The encoded protein is CASTFDRSSGNTIYF.

The chain carries TRBV6-1 and TRBJ1-1; D ambiguous. Trimming removed 3 bases at V and 0 bases at J, with 14 bases between. The CDR3 sequence is 16 residues long. The germline V gene encodes CDR1 MNHNS and CDR2 SASEGT. This chain's CDR3 is CASSEGLGVLNTEAFF. CDR3 DNA sequence: TGTGCCAGCAGTGAGGGTTTAGGTGTCCTGAACACTGAAGCTTTCTTT.

The chain carries TRBV7-9 and TRBJ2-3, with 10 bases lining up with TRBD2. Germline V CDR1 and CDR2: SEHNR, FQNEAQ (reference sequence). The CDR3 loop spans 16 amino acids. Germline trimming cut 3 bases from V and 6 bases from J; bases unmatched to any gene: 9. CDR3 nucleotides: TGTGCCAGCAGCTTTTTGCGGCTAGCGGGAGCTGATACGCAGTATTTT. Translation: CASSFLRLAGADTQYF.

The chain combines TRBV6-1 with TRBJ1-2; no clear D gene. The CDR3 contains 13 residues. Germline lookup yields CDR1 MNHNS and CDR2 SASEGT. V was clipped by 2 bases and J by 7 bases, with 11 bases between them. The CDR3 reads CASSELDLGGYTF. The CDR3 coding sequence is TGTGCCAGCAGTGAATTGGACCTGGGTGGCTACACCTTC.

In regard to this clone: This sample includes further DNA sequences coding for the same CDR3. V gene TRBV7-9 combines with J gene TRBJ2-5; D may be TRBD2 (6 bases). Trimming shortened V by 3 bases and J by 4 bases, and 9 bases separated the two germline ends. Germline V CDR1 and CDR2: SEHNR, FQNEAQ (reference sequence). The CDR3 has 13 residues. The CDR3 DNA is TGTGCCAGCAGCTTGATCGGGGGAGAGACCCAGTACTTC. This codes for CASSLIGGETQYF.

Remarks on this clone: A junction boundary mismatches the germline segment, possibly from a read error. This chain uses TRBV2 with TRBJ1-4, with 7 positions matching TRBD1. The CDR3 spans 14 residues. The germline V gene encodes CDR1 SNHLY and CDR2 FYNNEI. CDR3 region: CASRKDRSDEKLFF. The DNA of the CDR3 is TGTGCCAGCAGAAAGGACAGGTCCGATGAGAAACTGTTTTTT. Complete variable domain (other parts from reference TRBV2 and TRBJ1-4): EPEVTQTPSHQVTQMGQEVILRCVPISNHLYFYWYRQILGQKVEFLVSFYNNEISEKSEIFDDQFSVERPDGSNFTLKIRSTKLEDSAMYFCASRKDRSDEKLFFGSGTQLSVL.

The gene calls are TRBV25-1 and TRBJ1-6; 8 positions match TRBD1. CDR3 size: 12 residues. Germline loops: CDR1 MGHDK, CDR2 SYGVNS. V lost 8 bases, J lost 12 bases, and 6 bases stayed unmatched. CDR3 sequence: CASGTGIGPLHF. The CDR3 DNA reads TGTGCCAGCGGGACAGGAATAGGACCCCTCCACTTT.

The chain couples TRBV19 to TRBJ2-4; 8 bases align to TRBD1. The germline gives CDR1 LNHDA, CDR2 SQIVND (reference sequence). V lost 0 bases, J lost 2 bases, and 15 bases stayed unmatched. The CDR3 covers 20 residues. The CDR3: CASSIDSGAQGGPSKNIQYF. The CDR3, as DNA: TGTGCCAGTAGTATAGATTCGGGCGCACAGGGGGGCCCTTCCAAAAACATTCAGTACTTC.